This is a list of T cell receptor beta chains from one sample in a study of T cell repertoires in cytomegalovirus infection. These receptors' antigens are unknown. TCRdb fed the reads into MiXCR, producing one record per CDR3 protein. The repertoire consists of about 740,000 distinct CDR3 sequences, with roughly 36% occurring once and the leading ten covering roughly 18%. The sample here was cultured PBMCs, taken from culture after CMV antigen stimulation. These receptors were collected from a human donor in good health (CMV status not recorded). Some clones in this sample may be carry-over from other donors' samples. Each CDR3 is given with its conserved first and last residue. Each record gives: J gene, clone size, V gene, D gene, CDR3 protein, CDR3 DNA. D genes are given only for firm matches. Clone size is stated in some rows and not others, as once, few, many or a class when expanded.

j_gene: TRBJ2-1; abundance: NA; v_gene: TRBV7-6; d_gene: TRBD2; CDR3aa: CASSLTSGGGTAGFF; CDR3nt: TGTGCCAGCAGCTTGACTAGCGGGGGCGGGACCGCGGGTTTCTTC
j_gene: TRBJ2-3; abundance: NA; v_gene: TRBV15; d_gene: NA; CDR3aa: CATSSVRGAGAGRGTDTQYF; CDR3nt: TGTGCCACCAGCAGCGTGAGGGGGGCGGGAGCTGGTCGTGGCACAGATACGCAGTATTTT
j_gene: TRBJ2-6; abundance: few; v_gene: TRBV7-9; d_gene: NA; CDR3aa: CASSFPGGYSGANVLTF; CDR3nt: TGTGCCAGCAGCTTTCCCGGAGGATACTCTGGGGCCAACGTCCTGACTTTC
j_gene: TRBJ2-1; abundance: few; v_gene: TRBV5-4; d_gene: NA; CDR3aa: CASSRTEYNEQFF; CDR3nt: TGTGCCAGCAGCCGGACCGAATACAATGAGCAGTTCTTC
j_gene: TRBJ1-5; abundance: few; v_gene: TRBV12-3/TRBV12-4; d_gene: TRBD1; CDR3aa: CASRDRGGNQPQHF; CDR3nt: TGTGCCAGCAGGGACAGGGGTGGCAATCAGCCCCAGCATTTT
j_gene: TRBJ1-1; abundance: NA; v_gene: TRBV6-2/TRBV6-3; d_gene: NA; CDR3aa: CASSYPGPRPRGGTEAFF; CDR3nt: TGTGCCAGCAGTTACCCGGGTCCGCGACCAAGGGGGGGCACTGAAGCTTTCTTT
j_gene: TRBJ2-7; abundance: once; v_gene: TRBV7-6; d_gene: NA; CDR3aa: CASSLRGTPIYEQYF; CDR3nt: TGTGCCAGCAGCTTACGTGGGACACCCATCTACGAGCAGTACTTC
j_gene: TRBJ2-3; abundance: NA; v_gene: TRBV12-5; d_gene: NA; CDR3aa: CASAPGVRDTQYF; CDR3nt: TGTGCTAGTGCCCCGGGGGTTCGGGATACGCAGTATTTT
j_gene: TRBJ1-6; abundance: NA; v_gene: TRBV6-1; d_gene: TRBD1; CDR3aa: CASITTGVNSPLHF; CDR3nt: TGTGCCAGCATTACGACAGGGGTAAATTCACCCCTCCACTTT
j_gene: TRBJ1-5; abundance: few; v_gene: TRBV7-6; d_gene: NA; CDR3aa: CASSLVGSEGNQPQHF; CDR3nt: TGTGCCAGCAGCTTAGTTGGGTCGGAGGGGAATCAGCCCCAGCATTTT
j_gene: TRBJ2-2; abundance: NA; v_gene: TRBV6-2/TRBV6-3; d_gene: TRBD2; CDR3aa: CASSFRLSSTSGRANTGELFF; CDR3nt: TGTGCCAGCAGTTTCCGACTCTCATCGACTAGCGGGAGGGCCAACACCGGGGAGCTGTTTTTT